Reported below is one T cell receptor beta chain. The antigen is unknown. 60 Vbeta and 13 Jbeta primers were used in PCR. The method was immunoSEQ multiplex PCR; TCRdb's version includes in-frame clones alone and lacks a portion of them. The profile shows under 200,000 clones, around 84% of them singletons. The sample originates from a study of cytomegalovirus exposure and HLA in healthy donors. Whole-study results and caveats: TCR beta V- and J-gene trimming was later associated with a missense DCLRE1C variant. Productive rates of about 90% or about 30% were seen for most TCR beta V segments in an earlier analysis.

Germline loops: CDR1 LNHDA, CDR2 SQIVND (reference sequence). V was clipped by 5 bases and J by 4 bases; unmatched bases: 2. CDR3 length: 13 amino acids. This receptor was identified in a woman in her late teens or twenties in good health and CMV-seronegative. V gene TRBV19 combines with J gene TRBJ2-1; 7 nucleotides agree with TRBD1. Sequenced: PBMCs. The CDR3 sequence is CASSGTAYNEQFF. Written as DNA, the CDR3 is TGTGCCAGTAGTGGGACAGCTTACAATGAGCAGTTCTTC. The full variable domain, in which reference TRBV19 and TRBJ2-1 provide the parts outside the CDR3, is DGGITQSPKYLFRKEGQNVTLSCEQNLNHDAMYWYRQDPGQGLRLIYYSQIVNDFQKGDIAEGYSVSREKKESFPLTVTSAQKNPTAFYLCASSGTAYNEQFFGPGTRLTVL.